This TCR beta chain was sequenced during a study of T cell responses to AZD1222 COVID-19 vaccine. TCRdb's table, derived via immunoSEQ multiplex PCR, lists solely in-frame clones and lacks some. The data contain about 150,000 clones, roughly 90% of them singletons. General study results and limits: Spike-specific TCR breadth rose after two AZD1222 doses, and depth rose as well.

This CDR3 has 16 amino acids. Trimming took 5 bases from V and 1 from J; bases not matched to a gene: 8. The germline V gene has CDR1 MNHEY and CDR2 SVGEGT. About this clone itself: Its matching antigen is unknown.

This chain links TRBV6-2 or TRBV6-3 with TRBJ1-2, with TRBD1 matching over 9 bases. The sequencing here drew on peripheral blood, taken on day 0 of AZD1222 vaccination. The sequence derives from an adult in good health. CDR3 nucleotide sequence: TGTGCCAGCAGTCGCCGGGGGACAGGGCTTAACTATGGCTACACCTTC. Translation: CASSRRGTGLNYGYTF.